This TCR beta chain was observed in a study of T cell responses to AZD1222 COVID-19 vaccine. The CDR3 is 12 residues long. In germline, CDR1 is SGHDT, CDR2 YYEEEE. V gave up 0 bases and J gave up 3 bases, with 4 bases separating them. Study-level results: It was only after the peak T cell response that any repertoires were sampled.

On this clone itself: Its cognate antigen is unknown.

Clones were sequenced by immunoSEQ multiplex PCR, and TCRdb holds only the in-frame ones, with some missing. The sample yields 95,000 to 150,000 clones, roughly 87% seen once. The gene calls are TRBV5-6 and TRBJ2-7; D ambiguous. Sequencing was performed on peripheral blood, taken on day 0 of AZD1222 vaccination. The source is an adult in good health. The CDR3 coding sequence is TGTGCCAGCAGCTTGGAGGGCTACGAGCAGTACTTC. This codes for CASSLEGYEQYF.